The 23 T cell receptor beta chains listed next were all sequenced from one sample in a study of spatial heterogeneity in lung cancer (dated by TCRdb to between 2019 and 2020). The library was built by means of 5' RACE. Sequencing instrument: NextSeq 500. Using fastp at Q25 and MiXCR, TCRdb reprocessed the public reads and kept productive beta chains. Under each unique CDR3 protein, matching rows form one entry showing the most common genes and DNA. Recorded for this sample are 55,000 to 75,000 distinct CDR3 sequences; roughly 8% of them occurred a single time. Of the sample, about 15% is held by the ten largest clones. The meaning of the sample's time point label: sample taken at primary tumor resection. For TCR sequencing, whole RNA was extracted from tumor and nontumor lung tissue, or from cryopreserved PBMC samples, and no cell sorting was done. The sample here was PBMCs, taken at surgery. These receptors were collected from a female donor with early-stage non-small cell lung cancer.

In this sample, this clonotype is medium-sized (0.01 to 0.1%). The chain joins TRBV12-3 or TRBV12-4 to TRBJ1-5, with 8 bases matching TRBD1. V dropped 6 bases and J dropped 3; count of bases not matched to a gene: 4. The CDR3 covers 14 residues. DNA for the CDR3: TGTGCCAGCAGGCGGACAGGGTACAATCAGCCCCAGCATTTT. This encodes CASRRTGYNQPQHF.

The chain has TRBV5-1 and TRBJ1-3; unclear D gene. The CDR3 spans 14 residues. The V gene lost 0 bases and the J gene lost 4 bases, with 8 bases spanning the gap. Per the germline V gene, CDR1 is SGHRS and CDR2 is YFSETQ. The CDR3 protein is CASSLETMGNTIYF. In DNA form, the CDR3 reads TGCGCCAGCAGCTTGGAGACAATGGGAAACACCATATATTTT.

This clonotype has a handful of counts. CDR3 sequence (DNA): TGTGCCAGCAGCTTTCACAGCGGAAACACCATATATTTT. Translating gives CASSFHSGNTIYF. The chain couples TRBV7-2 to TRBJ1-3; D is undetermined. Germline loops: CDR1 SGHTA, CDR2 FQGNSA. The CDR3 consists of 13 residues. V shed 3 bases and J shed 4 bases, with 7 bases lying between them.

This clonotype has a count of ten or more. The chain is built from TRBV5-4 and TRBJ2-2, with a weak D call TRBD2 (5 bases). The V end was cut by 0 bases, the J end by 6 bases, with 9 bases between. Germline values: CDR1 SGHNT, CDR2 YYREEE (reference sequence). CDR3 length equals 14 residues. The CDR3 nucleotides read TGTGCCAGCAGCTTGGACAAGAGGGCCGGGGAGCTGTTTTTT. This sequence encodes CASSLDKRAGELFF.

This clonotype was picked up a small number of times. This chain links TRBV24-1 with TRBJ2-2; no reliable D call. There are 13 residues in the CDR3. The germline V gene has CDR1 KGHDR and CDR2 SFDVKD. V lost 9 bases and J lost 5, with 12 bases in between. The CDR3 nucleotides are TGTGCCACCCTCAGTGGAACAACCGGGGAGCTGTTTTTT. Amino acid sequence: CATLSGTTGELFF.

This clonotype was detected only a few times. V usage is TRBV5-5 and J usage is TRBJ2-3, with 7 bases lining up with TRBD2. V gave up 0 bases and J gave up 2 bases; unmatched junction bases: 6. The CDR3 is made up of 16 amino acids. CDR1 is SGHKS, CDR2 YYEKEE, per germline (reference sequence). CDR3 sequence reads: CASSLERDRNTDTQYF. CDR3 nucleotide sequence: TGTGCCAGCAGCTTGGAGCGGGATCGGAACACAGATACGCAGTATTTT.

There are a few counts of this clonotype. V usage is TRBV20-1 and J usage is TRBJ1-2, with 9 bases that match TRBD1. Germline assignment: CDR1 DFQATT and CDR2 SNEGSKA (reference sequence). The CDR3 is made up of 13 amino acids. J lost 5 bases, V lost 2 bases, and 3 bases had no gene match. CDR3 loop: CSARRDREYGYTF. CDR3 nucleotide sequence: TGCAGTGCTAGAAGGGACAGGGAATATGGCTACACCTTC.

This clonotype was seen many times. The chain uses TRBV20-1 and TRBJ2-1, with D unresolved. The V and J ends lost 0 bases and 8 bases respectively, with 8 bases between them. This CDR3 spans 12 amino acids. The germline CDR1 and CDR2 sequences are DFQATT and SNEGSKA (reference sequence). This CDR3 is CSARDPVHEQFF. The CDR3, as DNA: TGCAGTGCTAGAGATCCAGTTCATGAGCAGTTCTTC.

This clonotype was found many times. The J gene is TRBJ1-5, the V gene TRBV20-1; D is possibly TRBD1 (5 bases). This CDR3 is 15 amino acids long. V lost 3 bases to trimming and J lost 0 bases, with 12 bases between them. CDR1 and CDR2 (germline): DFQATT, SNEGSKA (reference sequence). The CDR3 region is CSASPGGYSNQPQHF. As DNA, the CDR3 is TGCAGTGCTAGTCCTGGGGGTTATAGCAATCAGCCCCAGCATTTT.

CDR3 sequence (DNA): TGTGCCAGCATGGCGCGGACGGCGGTAGATACGCAGTATTTT. The encoded protein is CASMARTAVDTQYF. This chain uses TRBV25-1 with TRBJ2-3, with D uncertain. CDR3 length equals 14 residues. Per germline, CDR1 MGHDK and CDR2 SYGVNS. Deletions cut 7 bases from V and 5 bases from J, with 16 bases between.

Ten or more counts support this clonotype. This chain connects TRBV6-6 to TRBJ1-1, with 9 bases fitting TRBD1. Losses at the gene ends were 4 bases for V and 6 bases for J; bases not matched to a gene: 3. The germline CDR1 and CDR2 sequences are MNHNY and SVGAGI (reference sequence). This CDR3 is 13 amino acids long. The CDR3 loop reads CASSLGQGPEAFF. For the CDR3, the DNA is TGTGCCAGCAGTTTGGGACAGGGCCCTGAAGCTTTCTTT.

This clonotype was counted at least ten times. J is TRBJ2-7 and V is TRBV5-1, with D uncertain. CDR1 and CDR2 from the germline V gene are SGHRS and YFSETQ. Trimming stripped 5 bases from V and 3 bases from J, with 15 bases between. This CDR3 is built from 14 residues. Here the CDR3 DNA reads TGCGCCAGCAGACAGCATCTTGAAAACTACGAGCAGTACGTC. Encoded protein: CASRQHLENYEQYV.

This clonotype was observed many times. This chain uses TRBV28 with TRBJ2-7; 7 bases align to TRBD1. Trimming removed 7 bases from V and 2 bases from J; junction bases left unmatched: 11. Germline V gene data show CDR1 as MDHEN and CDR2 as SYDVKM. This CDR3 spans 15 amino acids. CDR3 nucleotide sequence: TGTGCCAGCACCTCCGGGACAGTCAGGGCCTACGAGCAGTACGTC. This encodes CASTSGTVRAYEQYV.

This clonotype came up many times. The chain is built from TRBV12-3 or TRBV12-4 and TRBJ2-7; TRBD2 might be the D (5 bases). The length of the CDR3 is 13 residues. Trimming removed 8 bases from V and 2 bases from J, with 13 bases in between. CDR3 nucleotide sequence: TGTGCCAGCGGCGGGCGTAGTCCCTACGAGCAGTACTTC. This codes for CASGGRSPYEQYF.

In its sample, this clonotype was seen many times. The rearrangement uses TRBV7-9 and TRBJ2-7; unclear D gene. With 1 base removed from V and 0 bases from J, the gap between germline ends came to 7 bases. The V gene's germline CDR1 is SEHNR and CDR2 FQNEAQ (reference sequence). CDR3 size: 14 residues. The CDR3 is CASSLGFSSYEQYF. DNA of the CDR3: TGTGCCAGCAGCTTAGGATTTAGCTCCTACGAGCAGTACTTC.

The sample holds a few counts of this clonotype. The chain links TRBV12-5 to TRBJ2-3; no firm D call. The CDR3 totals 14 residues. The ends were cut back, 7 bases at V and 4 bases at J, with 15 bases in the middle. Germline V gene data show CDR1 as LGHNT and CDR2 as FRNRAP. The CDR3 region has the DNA TGTGCTAGTGCCCCCCGGGCGATCCCAGATACGCAGTATTTT. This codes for CASAPRAIPDTQYF. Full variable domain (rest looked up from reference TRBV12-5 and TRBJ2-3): DARVTQTPRHKVTEMGQEVTMRCQPILGHNTVFWYRQTMMQGLELLAYFRNRAPLDDSGMPKDRFSAEMPDATLATLKIQPSEPRDSAVYFCASAPRAIPDTQYFGPGTRLTVL.

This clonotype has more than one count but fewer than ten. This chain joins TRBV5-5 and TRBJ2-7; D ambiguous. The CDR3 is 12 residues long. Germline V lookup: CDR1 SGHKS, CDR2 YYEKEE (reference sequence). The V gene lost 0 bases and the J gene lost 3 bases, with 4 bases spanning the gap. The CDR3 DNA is TGTGCCAGCAGCTTGGAGGGCTACGAGCAGTACGTC. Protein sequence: CASSLEGYEQYV.

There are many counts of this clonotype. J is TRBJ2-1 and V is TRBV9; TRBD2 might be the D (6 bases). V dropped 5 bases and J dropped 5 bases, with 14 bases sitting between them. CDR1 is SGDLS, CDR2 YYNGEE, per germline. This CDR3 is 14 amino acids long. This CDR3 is CASSGVGGDNEQFF. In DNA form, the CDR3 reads TGTGCCAGCAGTGGAGTGGGGGGAGACAATGAGCAGTTCTTC.

CDR3 amino acids: CSVGTGIYEQYF. In nucleotides, the CDR3 is TGCAGCGTTGGGACAGGGATCTACGAGCAGTACTTC. This chain links TRBV29-1 with TRBJ2-7; TRBD1 matches at 8 bases. The V gene end was trimmed by 4 bases and the J gene end by 3 bases; junction bases not matched to a gene: 2. This CDR3 contains 12 residues. From germline, CDR1 is SQVTM and CDR2 ANQGSEA.

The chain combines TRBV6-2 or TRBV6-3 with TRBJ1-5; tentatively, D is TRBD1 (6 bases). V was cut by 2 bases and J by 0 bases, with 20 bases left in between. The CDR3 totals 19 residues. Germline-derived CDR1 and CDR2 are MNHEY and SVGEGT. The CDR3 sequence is CASSYEKGEEVYSNQPQHF. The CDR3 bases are TGTGCCAGCAGTTACGAGAAGGGGGAAGAGGTTTATAGCAATCAGCCCCAGCATTTT.

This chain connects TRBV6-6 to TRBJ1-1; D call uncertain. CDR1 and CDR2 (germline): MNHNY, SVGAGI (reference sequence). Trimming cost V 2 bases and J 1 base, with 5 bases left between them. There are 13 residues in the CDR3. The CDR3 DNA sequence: TGTGCCAGCAGTTACCAACCGAACACTGAAGCTTTCTTT. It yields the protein CASSYQPNTEAFF.

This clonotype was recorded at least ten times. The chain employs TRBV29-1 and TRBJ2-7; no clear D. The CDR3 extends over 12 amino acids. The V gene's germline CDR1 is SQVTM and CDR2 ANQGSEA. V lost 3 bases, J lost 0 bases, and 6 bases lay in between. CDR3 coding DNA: TGCAGCGTTGAGAGGTCCTCCTACGAGCAGTACTTC. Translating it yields CSVERSSYEQYF.

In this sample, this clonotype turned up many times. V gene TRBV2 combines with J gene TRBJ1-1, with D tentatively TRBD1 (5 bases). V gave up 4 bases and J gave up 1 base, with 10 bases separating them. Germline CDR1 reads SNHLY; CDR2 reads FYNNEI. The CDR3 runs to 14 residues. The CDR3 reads CASSGIRENTEAFF. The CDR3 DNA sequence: TGTGCCAGCAGTGGTATCAGGGAGAACACTGAAGCTTTCTTT.